This T cell receptor (beta chain) derives from a study of T-cell reconstitution after alpha-beta-depleted transplantation in children. As it was prepared, the TCRbeta library received unique molecular identifiers. TCRdb itself ran the PCR reads through MiXCR, one entry per CDR3 protein. The profile shows hundreds of thousands of distinct CDR3 sequences, 13% of them singletons. The length of the CDR3 is 13 residues. The V gene lost 7 bases and the J gene lost 4 bases, with 11 bases spanning the gap. Per the germline V gene, CDR1 is MNHNS and CDR2 is SASEGT. Findings of the study overall: At one year after transplant, newly produced T cells mostly accounted for T-cell counts and diversity. At around two months after transplant, the alpha-beta T cells were reportedly derived from several hundred expanded clones that came from non-depleted graft cells.

For this clonotype: No antigen is known for it.

This TCR came from a male patient younger than 18 who had a stem cell transplant for acute myeloid leukemia, so the T cells may come from the graft donor. The source material was PBMCs, mostly from graft donor cells, sampled 360 days after TCRalphabeta/CD19-depleted stem cell transplant. The rearrangement joins TRBV6-1 to TRBJ2-1; D tentatively reads TRBD1 or TRBD2 (7 bases each). The CDR3 sequence is CASTRGGYNEQFF. DNA for the CDR3: TGTGCCAGCACCAGGGGGGGGTACAATGAGCAGTTCTTC.